Listed below are T cell receptor beta chains from one sample, sequenced in a study of CD8+ T cells in alopecia areata. Sequencing was performed with immunoSEQ multiplex PCR; in TCRdb, only in-frame clones are kept and a portion is missing. This table holds about 200,000 clones, 57% found once. The sample here was CD4+ T cells sorted from blood, taken at week 0. The receptors shown here come from a human donor with alopecia areata. Each CDR3 is given with its conserved first and last residue. Each record gives: D gene, J gene, clone size, V gene, CDR3 protein, CDR3 DNA. D genes are given only for firm matches. For some rows the clone size is stated as once, few or many, or as a class when expanded; others skip it.

d_gene: .
j_gene: TRBJ1-5
abundance: few
v_gene: TRBV6-5
CDR3aa: CASSYGASHNQPQHF
CDR3nt: TGTGCCAGCAGTTACGGTGCCAGTCACAATCAGCCCCAGCATTTT

d_gene: .
j_gene: TRBJ2-1
abundance: .
v_gene: TRBV29-1
CDR3aa: CSVVGRVSYNEQFF
CDR3nt: TGCAGCGTTGTGGGCAGGGTTTCCTACAATGAGCAGTTCTTC

d_gene: TRBD1
j_gene: TRBJ1-2
abundance: few
v_gene: TRBV4-1
CDR3aa: CASSQGTGGVLNYGYTF
CDR3nt: TGCGCCAGCAGCCAAGGGACAGGGGGCGTCTTAAACTATGGCTACACCTTC

d_gene: .
j_gene: TRBJ1-3
abundance: .
v_gene: TRBV4-1
CDR3aa: CASSQAFGVGGGNTIYF
CDR3nt: TGCGCCAGCAGCCAAGCCTTTGGGGTAGGAGGTGGAAACACCATATATTTT

d_gene: TRBD1
j_gene: TRBJ2-5
abundance: .
v_gene: TRBV30
CDR3aa: CAWSLRGTGLGETQYF
CDR3nt: TGTGCCTGGAGTCTCCGGGGGACAGGGCTGGGGGAGACCCAGTACTTC

d_gene: .
j_gene: TRBJ2-2
abundance: .
v_gene: TRBV9
CDR3aa: CASSPPRGELFF
CDR3nt: TGTGCCAGCAGCCCCCCGCGCGGAGAGCTGTTTTTT

d_gene: .
j_gene: TRBJ2-2
abundance: .
v_gene: TRBV5-1
CDR3aa: CASSLNVPSSGELFF
CDR3nt: TGCGCCAGCAGCTTGAATGTTCCGTCTTCCGGGGAGCTGTTTTTT

d_gene: .
j_gene: TRBJ2-7
abundance: few
v_gene: TRBV7-2
CDR3aa: CASSLSRNYEQYF
CDR3nt: TGTGCCAGCAGCTTATCTAGAAACTACGAGCAGTACTTC

d_gene: .
j_gene: TRBJ2-7
abundance: .
v_gene: TRBV25-1
CDR3aa: CASTRDGYEQYF
CDR3nt: TGTGCCAGCACCAGGGACGGCTACGAGCAGTACTTC

d_gene: .
j_gene: TRBJ2-2
abundance: .
v_gene: TRBV21-1
CDR3aa: CASSKSGGTRNTGELFF
CDR3nt: TGTGCCAGCAGCAAATCGGGGGGTACTCGGAACACCGGGGAGCTGTTTTTT

d_gene: .
j_gene: TRBJ1-1
abundance: .
v_gene: TRBV29-1
CDR3aa: CSVIRGGNTEAFF
CDR3nt: TGCAGCGTCATTCGAGGGGGGAATACTGAAGCTTTCTTT

d_gene: TRBD2
j_gene: TRBJ2-7
abundance: few
v_gene: TRBV29-1
CDR3aa: CSVDGLAPYEQYF
CDR3nt: TGCAGCGTCGATGGACTAGCGCCCTACGAGCAGTACTTC

d_gene: .
j_gene: TRBJ1-6
abundance: .
v_gene: TRBV2
CDR3aa: CASAGLSSYNSPLHF
CDR3nt: TGTGCCAGCGCGGGCTTGAGCTCCTATAATTCACCCCTCCACTTT

d_gene: .
j_gene: TRBJ1-4
abundance: .
v_gene: TRBV29-1
CDR3aa: CSVVVFNEKLFF
CDR3nt: TGCAGCGTTGTGGTCTTTAATGAAAAACTGTTTTTT

d_gene: .
j_gene: TRBJ2-2
abundance: few
v_gene: TRBV7-9
CDR3aa: CASSLTGLPRNTGELFF
CDR3nt: TGTGCCAGCAGCTTAACGGGACTCCCCAGAAACACCGGGGAGCTGTTTTTT

d_gene: .
j_gene: TRBJ1-3
abundance: .
v_gene: TRBV30
CDR3aa: CAWRTGARGNTIYF
CDR3nt: TGTGCCTGGAGGACGGGGGCTCGAGGAAACACCATATATTTT

d_gene: .
j_gene: TRBJ2-7
abundance: few
v_gene: TRBV5-1
CDR3aa: CASSFPLLGPFTYEQYF
CDR3nt: TGCGCCAGCAGCTTTCCCCTCCTGGGACCCTTCACCTACGAGCAGTACTTC

d_gene: .
j_gene: TRBJ2-6
abundance: .
v_gene: TRBV14
CDR3aa: CASSLRGAGANVLTF
CDR3nt: TGTGCCAGCAGCCTAAGGGGAGCTGGGGCCAACGTCCTGACTTTC

d_gene: .
j_gene: TRBJ2-6
abundance: .
v_gene: TRBV2
CDR3aa: CASSVQGGSGANVLTF
CDR3nt: TGTGCCAGCAGTGTACAGGGCGGGTCTGGGGCCAACGTCCTGACTTTC

d_gene: TRBD2
j_gene: TRBJ2-1
abundance: .
v_gene: TRBV4-1
CDR3aa: CASSGGGTSILHNEQFF
CDR3nt: TGCGCCAGCAGTGGAGGGGGGACTAGCATCTTGCACAATGAGCAGTTCTTC

d_gene: .
j_gene: TRBJ2-5
abundance: .
v_gene: TRBV11-2
CDR3aa: CASTRTFQETQYF
CDR3nt: TGTGCCAGCACCCGGACGTTCCAAGAGACCCAGTACTTC

d_gene: .
j_gene: TRBJ1-1
abundance: .
v_gene: TRBV11-2
CDR3aa: CASSRDFGNTEAFF
CDR3nt: TGTGCCAGCAGCCGGGACTTCGGGAACACTGAAGCTTTCTTT

d_gene: TRBD1
j_gene: TRBJ2-7
abundance: once
v_gene: TRBV5-4
CDR3aa: CASSFPSDRSSYEQYF
CDR3nt: TGTGCCAGCAGCTTCCCATCGGACAGGAGCTCCTACGAGCAGTACTTC

d_gene: TRBD1
j_gene: TRBJ1-2
abundance: once
v_gene: TRBV9
CDR3aa: CASSAAGGYGYTF
CDR3nt: TGTGCCAGCAGCGCGGCAGGGGGCTATGGCTACACCTTC

d_gene: TRBD1
j_gene: TRBJ1-1
abundance: few
v_gene: TRBV7-3
CDR3aa: CASSSTGGGTEAFF
CDR3nt: TGTGCCAGCAGCTCCACAGGGGGCGGCACTGAAGCTTTCTTT

d_gene: .
j_gene: TRBJ1-6
abundance: .
v_gene: TRBV9
CDR3aa: CASSSSGRERSPLHF
CDR3nt: TGTGCCAGCAGCTCCTCCGGCAGGGAACGGTCACCCCTCCACTTT

d_gene: TRBD1
j_gene: TRBJ2-1
abundance: few
v_gene: TRBV18
CDR3aa: CASSPGTGTYNEQFF
CDR3nt: TGTGCCAGCTCACCAGGGACAGGGACCTACAATGAGCAGTTCTTC

d_gene: .
j_gene: TRBJ2-7
abundance: few
v_gene: TRBV11-2
CDR3aa: CASSSFTLTERRYEQYF
CDR3nt: TGTGCCAGCAGCTCCTTCACCTTGACGGAGCGGCGCTACGAGCAGTACTTC

d_gene: TRBD2
j_gene: TRBJ2-4
abundance: .
v_gene: TRBV19
CDR3aa: CASSRGLVGNIQYF
CDR3nt: TGTGCCAGTAGCAGGGGACTAGTCGGAAACATTCAGTACTTC

d_gene: .
j_gene: TRBJ1-6
abundance: .
v_gene: TRBV27
CDR3aa: CASSFSGMDYNSPLHF
CDR3nt: TGTGCCAGCAGTTTTAGTGGGATGGACTATAATTCACCCCTCCACTTT

d_gene: .
j_gene: TRBJ2-4
abundance: .
v_gene: TRBV18
CDR3aa: CASWGPTGSVTAKNIQYF
CDR3nt: TGTGCCAGTTGGGGGCCCACTGGTTCCGTTACGGCCAAAAACATTCAGTACTTC

d_gene: .
j_gene: TRBJ2-6
abundance: .
v_gene: TRBV4-1
CDR3aa: CASSRQDTGSGANVLTF
CDR3nt: TGCGCCAGCAGCCGCCAGGATACAGGGTCTGGGGCCAACGTCCTGACTTTC